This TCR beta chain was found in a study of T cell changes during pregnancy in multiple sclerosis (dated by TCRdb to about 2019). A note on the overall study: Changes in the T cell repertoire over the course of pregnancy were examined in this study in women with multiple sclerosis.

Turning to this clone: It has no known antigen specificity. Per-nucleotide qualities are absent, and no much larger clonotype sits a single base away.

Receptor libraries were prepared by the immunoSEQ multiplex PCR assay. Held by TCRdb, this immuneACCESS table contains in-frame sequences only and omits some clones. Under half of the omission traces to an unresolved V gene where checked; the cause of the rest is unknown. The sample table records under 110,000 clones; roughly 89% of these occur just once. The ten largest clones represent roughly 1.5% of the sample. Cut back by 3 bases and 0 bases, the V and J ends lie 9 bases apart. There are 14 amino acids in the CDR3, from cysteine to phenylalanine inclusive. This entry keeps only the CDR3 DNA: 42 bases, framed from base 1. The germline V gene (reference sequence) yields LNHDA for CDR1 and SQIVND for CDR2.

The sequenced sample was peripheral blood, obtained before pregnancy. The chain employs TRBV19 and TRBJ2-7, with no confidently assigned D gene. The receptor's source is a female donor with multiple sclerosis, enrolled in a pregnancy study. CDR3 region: CASSIAGSSYEQYF. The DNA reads TGTGCCAGTAGTATTGCAGGAAGCTCCTACGAGCAGTACTTC.